Included here is one TCR beta chain sequence, with context. No antigen is known for it. These data come from a study of CD8 T cells in ankylosing spondylitis. J gave up 1 base and V 2 bases, and 1 base lay outside the gene matches. CDR3 size: 15 residues. Germline lookup yields CDR1 SNHLY and CDR2 FYNNEI. Study-wide findings and caveats: Earlier authors reported some of these motif variants in reactive arthritis synovial fluid and blood. Within ankylosing spondylitis blood, a TCR beta motif made up of eight or nine highly homologous variants appeared to be characteristic. Clones linked with disease were CD8+ and fairly uncommon in the peripheral blood. There was reportedly significant enrichment of clones that were disease-linked in matched ankylosing spondylitis synovial fluid.

TCRdb re-derived calls from the 5' RACE reads in MiXCR, one entry per CDR3 protein. The repertoire includes 700,000 to 1,000,000 distinct CDR3 sequences, 10% to 15% of them detected once, and about 0.49% sits in the top ten. This chain joins TRBV2 and TRBJ2-1, with TRBD1 identical over 8 bases. The receptor comes from a male donor with ankylosing spondylitis. The sequenced material came from blood, either unsorted or a sorted T cell fraction (not recorded which). CDR3 loop: CASSEQGASYNEQFF. DNA for the CDR3: TGTGCCAGCAGTGAACAGGGGGCGTCCTACAATGAGCAGTTCTTC. Variable domain in full (rest from reference TRBV2 and TRBJ2-1): EPEVTQTPSHQVTQMGQEVILRCVPISNHLYFYWYRQILGQKVEFLVSFYNNEISEKSEIFDDQFSVERPDGSNFTLKIRSTKLEDSAMYFCASSEQGASYNEQFFGPGTRLTVL.